This TCR beta chain was retrieved from a study of control samples from healthy donors and cancer patients. The CDR3 is 14 amino acids. Per germline, CDR1 GTSNPN and CDR2 SVGIG (reference sequence). The junction had 5 bases not matched to a gene; V was cut back by 1 base and J by 7 bases. Profiled with immunoSEQ multiplex PCR; TCRdb holds only in-frame clones, not every one. The data show about 180,000 clones, around nine tenths seen once. The sequence was collected from a man aged 30 to 45 in good health. The chain links TRBV30 to TRBJ1-5, with 9 positions matching TRBD1. The sequenced sample was blood. The CDR3 DNA reads as TGTGCCTGGAGTGCGGGACAGGGAGGACAGCCCCAGCATTTT. Protein product: CAWSAGQGGQPQHF. The full variable domain, its missing parts supplied by reference TRBV30 and TRBJ1-5, is SQTIHQWPATLVQPVGSPLSLECTVEGTSNPNLYWYRQAAGRGLQLLFYSVGIGQISSEVPQNLSASRPQDRQFILSSKKLLLSDSGFYLCAWSAGQGGQPQHFGDGTRLSIL.